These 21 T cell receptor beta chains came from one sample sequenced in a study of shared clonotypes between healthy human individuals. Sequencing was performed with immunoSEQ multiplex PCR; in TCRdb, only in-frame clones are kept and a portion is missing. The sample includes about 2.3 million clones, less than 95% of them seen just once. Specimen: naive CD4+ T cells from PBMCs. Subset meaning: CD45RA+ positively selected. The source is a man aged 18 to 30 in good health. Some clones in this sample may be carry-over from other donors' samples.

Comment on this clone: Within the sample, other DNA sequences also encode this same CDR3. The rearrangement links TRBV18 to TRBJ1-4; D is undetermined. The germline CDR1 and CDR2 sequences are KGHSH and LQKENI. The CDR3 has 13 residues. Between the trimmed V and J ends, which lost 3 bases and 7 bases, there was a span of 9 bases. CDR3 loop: CASSPRVGEKLFF. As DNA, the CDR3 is TGTGCCAGCTCACCCCGGGTGGGTGAAAAACTGTTTTTT.

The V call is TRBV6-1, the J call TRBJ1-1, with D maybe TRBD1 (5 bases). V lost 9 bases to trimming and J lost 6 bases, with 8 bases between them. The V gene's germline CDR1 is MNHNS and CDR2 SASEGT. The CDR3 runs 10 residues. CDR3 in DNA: TGTGCCAGGACAGCCGCTGAAGCTTTCTTT. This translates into CARTAAEAFF.

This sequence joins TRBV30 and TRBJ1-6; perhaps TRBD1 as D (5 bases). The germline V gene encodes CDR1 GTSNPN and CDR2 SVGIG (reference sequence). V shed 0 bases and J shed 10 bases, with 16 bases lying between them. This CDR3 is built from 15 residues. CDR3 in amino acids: CAWSVQSGRGSPLHF. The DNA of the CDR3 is TGTGCCTGGAGTGTACAATCGGGAAGGGGCTCACCCCTCCACTTT.

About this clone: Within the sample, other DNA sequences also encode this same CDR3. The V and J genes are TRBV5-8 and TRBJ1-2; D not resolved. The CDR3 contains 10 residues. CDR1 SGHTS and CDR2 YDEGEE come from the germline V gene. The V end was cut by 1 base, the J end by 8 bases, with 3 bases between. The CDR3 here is CASSLRGYTF. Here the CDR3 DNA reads TGTGCCAGCAGCTTGCGAGGCTACACCTTC.

The CDR3 nucleotides read TGCGCCAGCAGCTTGTTCCAGGGGCCACAAGAAAAACTGTTTTTT. Protein product: CASSLFQGPQEKLFF. The gene calls are TRBV5-1 and TRBJ1-4; TRBD1 is a possible D gene (6 bases). The germline V and J ends were trimmed by 1 base and 8 bases, with 15 bases remaining between them. Germline V gene data show CDR1 as SGHRS and CDR2 as YFSETQ. The CDR3 spans 15 residues.

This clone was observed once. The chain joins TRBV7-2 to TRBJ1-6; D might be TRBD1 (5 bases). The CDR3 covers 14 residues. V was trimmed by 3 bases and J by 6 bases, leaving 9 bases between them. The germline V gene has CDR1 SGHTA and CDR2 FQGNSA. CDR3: CASSFQGFNSPLHF. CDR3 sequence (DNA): TGTGCCAGCAGCTTCCAGGGATTTAATTCACCCCTCCACTTT.

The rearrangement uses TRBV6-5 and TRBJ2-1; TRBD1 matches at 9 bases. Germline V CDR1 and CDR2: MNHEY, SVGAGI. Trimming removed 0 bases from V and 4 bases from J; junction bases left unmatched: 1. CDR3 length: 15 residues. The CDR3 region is CASSYSTGGYNEQFF. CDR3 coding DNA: TGTGCCAGCAGTTACTCGACAGGGGGTTACAATGAGCAGTTCTTC.

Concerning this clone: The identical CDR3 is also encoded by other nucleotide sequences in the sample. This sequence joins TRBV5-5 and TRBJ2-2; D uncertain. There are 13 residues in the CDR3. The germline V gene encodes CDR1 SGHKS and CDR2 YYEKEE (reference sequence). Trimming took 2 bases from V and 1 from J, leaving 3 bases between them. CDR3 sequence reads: CASSLLNTGELFF. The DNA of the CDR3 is TGTGCCAGCAGCTTACTGAACACCGGGGAGCTGTTTTTT.

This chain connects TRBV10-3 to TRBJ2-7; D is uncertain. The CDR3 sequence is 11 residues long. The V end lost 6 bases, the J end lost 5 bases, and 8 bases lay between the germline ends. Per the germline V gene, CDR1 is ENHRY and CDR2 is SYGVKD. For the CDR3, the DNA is TGTGCCATCAGGACGTGGGACGAGCAGTACTTC. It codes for CAIRTWDEQYF.

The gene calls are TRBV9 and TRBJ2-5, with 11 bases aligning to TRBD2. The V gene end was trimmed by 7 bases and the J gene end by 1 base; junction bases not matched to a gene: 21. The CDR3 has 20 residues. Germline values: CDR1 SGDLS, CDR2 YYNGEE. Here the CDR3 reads CASAGGGLSIGTSGQETQYF. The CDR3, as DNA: TGTGCCAGCGCCGGTGGCGGACTATCGATCGGGACTAGCGGCCAAGAGACCCAGTACTTC.

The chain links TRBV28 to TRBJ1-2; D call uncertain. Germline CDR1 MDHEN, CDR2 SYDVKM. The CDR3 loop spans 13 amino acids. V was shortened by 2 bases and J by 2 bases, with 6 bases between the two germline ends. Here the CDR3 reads CASSLMGNYGYTF. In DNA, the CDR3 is TGTGCCAGCAGTTTAATGGGGAACTATGGCTACACCTTC.

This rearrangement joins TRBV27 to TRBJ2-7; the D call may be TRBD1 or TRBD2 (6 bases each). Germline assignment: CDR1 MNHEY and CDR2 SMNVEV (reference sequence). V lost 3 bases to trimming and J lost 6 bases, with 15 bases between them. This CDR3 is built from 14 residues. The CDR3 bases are TGTGCCAGCAGTTTTCGGGGGCAGGGGATCGAGCAGTACTTC. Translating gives CASSFRGQGIEQYF.

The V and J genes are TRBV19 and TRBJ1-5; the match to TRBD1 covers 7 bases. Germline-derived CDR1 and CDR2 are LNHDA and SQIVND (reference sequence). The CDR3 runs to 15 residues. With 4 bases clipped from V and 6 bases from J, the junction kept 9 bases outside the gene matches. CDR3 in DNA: TGTGCCAGTAGTACCCCTCGACAGGGAATTCAGCCCCAGCATTTT. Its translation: CASSTPRQGIQPQHF.

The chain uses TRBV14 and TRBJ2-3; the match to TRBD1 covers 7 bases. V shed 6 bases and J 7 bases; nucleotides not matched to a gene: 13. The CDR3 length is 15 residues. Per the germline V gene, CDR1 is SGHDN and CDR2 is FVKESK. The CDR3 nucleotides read TGTGCCAGCAGACCGACCAGGGACAGCCAAAATACGCAGTATTTT. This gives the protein CASRPTRDSQNTQYF.

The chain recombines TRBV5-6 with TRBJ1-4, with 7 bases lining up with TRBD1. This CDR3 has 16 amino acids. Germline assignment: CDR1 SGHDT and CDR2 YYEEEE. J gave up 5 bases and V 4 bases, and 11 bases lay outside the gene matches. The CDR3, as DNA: TGTGCCAGCAGCCGTAGTCCGGGACAGAGAAATGAAAAACTGTTTTTT. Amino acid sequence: CASSRSPGQRNEKLFF. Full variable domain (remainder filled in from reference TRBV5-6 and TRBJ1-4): DAGVTQSPTHLIKTRGQQVTLRCSPKSGHDTVSWYQQALGQGPQFIFQYYEEEERQRGNFPDRFSGHQFPNYSSELNVNALLLGDSALYLCASSRSPGQRNEKLFFGSGTQLSVL.

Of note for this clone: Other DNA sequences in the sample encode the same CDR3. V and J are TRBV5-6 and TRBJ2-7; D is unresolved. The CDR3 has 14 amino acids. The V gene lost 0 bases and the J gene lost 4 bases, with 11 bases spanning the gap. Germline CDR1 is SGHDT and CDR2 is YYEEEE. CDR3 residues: CASSLGGAGYEQYF. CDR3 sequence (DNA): TGTGCCAGCAGCTTGGGGGGTGCCGGGTACGAGCAGTACTTC. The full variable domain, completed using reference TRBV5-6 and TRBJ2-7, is DAGVTQSPTHLIKTRGQQVTLRCSPKSGHDTVSWYQQALGQGPQFIFQYYEEEERQRGNFPDRFSGHQFPNYSSELNVNALLLGDSALYLCASSLGGAGYEQYFGPGTRLTVT.

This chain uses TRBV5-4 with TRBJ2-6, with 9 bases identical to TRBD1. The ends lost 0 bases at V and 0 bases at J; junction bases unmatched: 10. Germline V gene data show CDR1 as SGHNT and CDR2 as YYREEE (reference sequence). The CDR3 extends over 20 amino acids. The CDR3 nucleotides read TGTGCCAGCAGCTTGGGTCCGGGACAGGGAAAAACCTCTGGGGCCAACGTCCTGACTTTC. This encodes CASSLGPGQGKTSGANVLTF.

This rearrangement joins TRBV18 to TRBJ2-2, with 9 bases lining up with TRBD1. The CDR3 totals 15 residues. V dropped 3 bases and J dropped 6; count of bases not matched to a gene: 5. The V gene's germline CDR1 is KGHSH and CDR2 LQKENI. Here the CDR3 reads CASSPQQGAAGELFF. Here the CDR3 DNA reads TGTGCCAGCTCACCTCAACAGGGGGCGGCCGGGGAGCTGTTTTTT.

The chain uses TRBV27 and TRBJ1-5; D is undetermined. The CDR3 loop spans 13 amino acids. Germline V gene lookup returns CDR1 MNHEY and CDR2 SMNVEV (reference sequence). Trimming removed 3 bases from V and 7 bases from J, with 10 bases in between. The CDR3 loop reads CASSLREGQPQHF. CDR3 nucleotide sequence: TGTGCCAGCAGTTTGAGGGAAGGACAGCCCCAGCATTTT.

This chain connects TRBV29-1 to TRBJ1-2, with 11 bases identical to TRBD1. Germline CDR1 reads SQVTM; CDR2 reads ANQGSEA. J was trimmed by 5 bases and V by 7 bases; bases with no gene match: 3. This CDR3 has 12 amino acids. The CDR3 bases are TGCAGCGCTGGGGACAGGGGGTATGGCTACACCTTC. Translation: CSAGDRGYGYTF.

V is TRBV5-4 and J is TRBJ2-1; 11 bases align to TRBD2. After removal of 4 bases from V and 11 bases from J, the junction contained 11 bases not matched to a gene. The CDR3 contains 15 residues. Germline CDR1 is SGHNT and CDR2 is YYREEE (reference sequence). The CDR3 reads CASSTGTSGAEKQFF. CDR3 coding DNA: TGTGCCAGCAGCACCGGGACTAGCGGAGCAGAAAAGCAGTTCTTC.